One and the same sample provided the 16 T cell receptor beta chains below, sequenced in a study of pediatric ulcerative colitis. Sequencing was performed with immunoSEQ multiplex PCR; in TCRdb, only in-frame clones are kept and a portion is missing. The sample carries some 60,000 clones, about 80% recorded once. The sequenced sample was blood. Source of these receptors: a boy between 10 and 17 years old with moderate ulcerative colitis.

The chain carries TRBV14 and TRBJ2-3; no clear D gene. CDR1 and CDR2 (germline): SGHDN, FVKESK. The CDR3 extends over 15 amino acids. V dropped 0 bases and J dropped 5 bases, with 12 bases sitting between them. The CDR3 region is CASSQELIPRDTQYF. CDR3 nucleotides: TGTGCCAGCAGCCAAGAACTAATCCCGAGAGATACGCAGTATTTT.

As for this clone: One junction end disagrees with the germline gene, perhaps due to a read error. This sequence joins TRBV15 and TRBJ1-1; D is unclear. CDR1 LNHNV and CDR2 YYDKDF come from the germline V gene (reference sequence). The CDR3 sequence is 13 residues long. CDR3 region: CATSRRTEPEVFF. The CDR3 bases are TGTGCCACCAGCCGACGGACTGAGCCTGAAGTTTTCTTT.

The chain employs TRBV29-1 and TRBJ2-3; D possibly uses TRBD1 or TRBD2 (5 bases each). The CDR3 is made up of 14 amino acids. The germline V gene has CDR1 SQVTM and CDR2 ANQGSEA. Between the trimmed V and J ends, which lost 7 bases and 3 bases, there was a span of 17 bases. The CDR3 coding sequence is TGCAGCGGAGGACAAAACCTAGCAACAGATACGCAGTATTTT. It yields the protein CSGGQNLATDTQYF.

This clone was picked up a small number of times. The chain combines TRBV19 with TRBJ1-5, with 8 bases fitting TRBD1. The germline V gene has CDR1 LNHDA and CDR2 SQIVND (reference sequence). After removal of 5 bases from V and 4 bases from J, the junction contained 1 base not matched to a gene. The CDR3 is 13 amino acids. The CDR3, as DNA: TGTGCCAGTAGTCGACAGGGGAATCAGCCCCAGCATTTT. It translates to CASSRQGNQPQHF.

This clone was detected a few times. J is TRBJ1-1 and V is TRBV19; 7 bases match TRBD1. The CDR3 runs 13 residues. Germline CDR1 and CDR2: LNHDA and SQIVND (reference sequence). Unmatched junction bases numbered 7, after V lost 7 bases and J lost 5 bases. The CDR3 nucleotides read TGTGCCAGTACCCTGACAGGGAGGACTGAAGCTTTCTTT. Translating gives CASTLTGRTEAFF. Full variable domain (rest looked up from reference TRBV19 and TRBJ1-1): DGGITQSPKYLFRKEGQNVTLSCEQNLNHDAMYWYRQDPGQGLRLIYYSQIVNDFQKGDIAEGYSVSREKKESFPLTVTSAQKNPTAFYLCASTLTGRTEAFFGQGTRLTVV.

The J gene is TRBJ2-1, the V gene TRBV29-1, with D possibly TRBD1 on 6 matching bases. Trimming cost V 4 bases and J 8 bases, with 15 bases left between them. Germline-derived CDR1 and CDR2 are SQVTM and ANQGSEA. The CDR3 has 13 amino acids. CDR3 coding DNA: TGCAGCGTTGGTAGGAACAGGGCGTATGAGCAGTTCTTC. As protein: CSVGRNRAYEQFF.

V is TRBV29-1 and J is TRBJ2-4; 8 bases match TRBD1. Germline CDR1 and CDR2: SQVTM and ANQGSEA. The CDR3 is 14 residues long. Losses at the gene ends were 5 bases for V and 6 bases for J; bases not matched to a gene: 9. This CDR3 reads CSVSEDRAVNIQYF. Here the CDR3 DNA reads TGCAGCGTTTCCGAGGACAGGGCGGTAAACATTCAGTACTTC.

This clone was seen more than once but under ten times. DNA for the CDR3: TGTGCCAGCAGTGAAGTGCCAGGGATGGGGTCCCTCCACTTT. Its protein is CASSEVPGMGSLHF. V gene TRBV2 combines with J gene TRBJ1-6; perhaps TRBD1 as D (5 bases). From germline, CDR1 is SNHLY and CDR2 FYNNEI. The V and J ends lost 1 base and 14 bases respectively, with 15 bases between them. The CDR3 covers 14 residues.

V is TRBV2 and J is TRBJ1-5, with D tentatively TRBD1 (6 bases). The germline V gene encodes CDR1 SNHLY and CDR2 FYNNEI. This CDR3 comprises 15 residues. Trimming cost V 6 bases and J 4 bases, with 16 bases left between them. This CDR3 is CASRENRVENQPQHF. In nucleotides, the CDR3 is TGTGCCAGCAGAGAGAACAGGGTAGAGAATCAGCCCCAGCATTTT. Using reference TRBV2 and TRBJ1-5 for the parts outside the CDR3, the full variable domain is EPEVTQTPSHQVTQMGQEVILRCVPISNHLYFYWYRQILGQKVEFLVSFYNNEISEKSEIFDDQFSVERPDGSNFTLKIRSTKLEDSAMYFCASRENRVENQPQHFGDGTRLSIL.

The chain has TRBV6-1 and TRBJ1-2; tentatively, D is TRBD1 (6 bases). The CDR3 is 13 amino acids. With 3 bases removed from V and 4 bases from J, the gap between germline ends came to 9 bases. Germline CDR1 is MNHNS and CDR2 is SASEGT. CDR3 DNA: TGTGCCAGCAGTGATACAGGGATCTATGGCTACACCTTC. Translating it yields CASSDTGIYGYTF.

With regard to this clone: This specimen includes other DNA sequences encoding the same CDR3. The chain joins TRBV19 to TRBJ1-1, with a possible D match to TRBD1 (5 bases). Per germline, CDR1 LNHDA and CDR2 SQIVND (reference sequence). The ends were cut back, 5 bases at V and 5 bases at J, with 15 bases in the middle. The CDR3 is made up of 14 amino acids. DNA of the CDR3: TGTGCCAGTAGTTCGGGACGCGGTGGAACTGAAGCTTTCTTT. It specifies CASSSGRGGTEAFF.

The chain recombines TRBV5-5 with TRBJ2-3; unclear D gene. The CDR3 covers 13 residues. The V gene lost 4 bases and the J gene lost 5 bases, with 11 bases spanning the gap. The germline CDR1 and CDR2 sequences are SGHKS and YYEKEE (reference sequence). Here the CDR3 DNA reads TGTGCCAGCAGCCCCCCCCTAGGAGATACGCAGTATTTT. Translated, it gives CASSPPLGDTQYF.

The V call is TRBV4-1, the J call TRBJ2-1, with 9 bases that match TRBD1. The germline CDR1 and CDR2 sequences are MGHRA and YSYEKL. CDR3 size: 17 residues. V lost 2 bases, J lost 1 base, and 6 bases stayed unmatched. CDR3 sequence reads: CASSQTSGQGSYNEQFF. In nucleotides, the CDR3 is TGCGCCAGCAGCCAAACATCGGGACAGGGTTCCTACAATGAGCAGTTCTTC.

J is TRBJ1-6 and V is TRBV15, with TRBD1 as a possible D gene (5 bases). V gave up 6 bases and J gave up 5 bases, with 20 bases separating them. Germline CDR1 and CDR2: LNHNV and YYDKDF (reference sequence). This CDR3 is 17 amino acids long. Here the CDR3 DNA reads TGTGCCACCAGACGTTCAAGGAGGATGGGGCATAATTCACCCCTCCACTTT. Its translation: CATRRSRRMGHNSPLHF.

The chain combines TRBV9 with TRBJ1-1, with D perhaps TRBD1 (6 bases). Trimming took 4 bases from V and 0 from J, leaving 25 bases between them. Germline CDR1 reads SGDLS; CDR2 reads YYNGEE. The CDR3 sequence is 19 residues long. CDR3 DNA: TGTGCCAGCAGCTCTAATCGTGGGGGGCCGGGTCGAATGAACACTGAAGCTTTCTTT. This gives the protein CASSSNRGGPGRMNTEAFF.

This clone was counted a few times. The gene calls are TRBV10-1 and TRBJ1-4; the D is unclear. Per the germline V gene, CDR1 is WNHNN and CDR2 is SYGVQD (reference sequence). This CDR3 comprises 15 residues. Trimming stripped 3 bases from V and 8 bases from J, with 16 bases between. In nucleotides, the CDR3 is TGCGCCAGCAGTGAAAAAGGACTGGGAGAAGAAAAACTGTTTTTT. Protein: CASSEKGLGEEKLFF.